A selection of T cell receptor beta chains follows, all from one sample in a study of blood T cell repertoires in COVID-19. The data were produced by immunoSEQ multiplex PCR, yet TCRdb's version contains in-frame clones alone and is incomplete. The table records 200,000 to 250,000 clones, 70% to 85% of them present only once. The sequencing input was PBMCs or T cells enriched from blood (not recorded which). These receptors originate from a man between 35 and 55 years old who had recovered from COVID-19. Both conserved end residues are part of each CDR3. The order of the fields is D gene, V gene, clone size, J gene, CDR3 DNA, CDR3 protein. A D gene is named only where the DNA matches it firmly. A row's size may be missing; if present it is once, few, many or a size class.

d_gene: TRBD1
v_gene: TRBV25-1
abundance: -
j_gene: TRBJ1-3
CDR3nt: TGTGCCAGCCGAAACCCGGGACAGGCGGGAAACACCATATATTTT
CDR3aa: CASRNPGQAGNTIYF

d_gene: TRBD2
v_gene: TRBV2
abundance: -
j_gene: TRBJ2-3
CDR3nt: TGTGCCAGCATCCATCGACTAGCGGGAGAGTACACAGATACGCAGTATTTT
CDR3aa: CASIHRLAGEYTDTQYF

d_gene: TRBD1
v_gene: TRBV10-3
abundance: -
j_gene: TRBJ1-1
CDR3nt: TGTGCCATCAGTGAGTCGGACAGGGCAGCTTTCTTT
CDR3aa: CAISESDRAAFF

d_gene: TRBD1
v_gene: TRBV5-5
abundance: once
j_gene: TRBJ2-1
CDR3nt: TGTGCCAGCACCGCACTACAGGGGGAACCAGGTGATGAGCAGTTCTTC
CDR3aa: CASTALQGEPGDEQFF

d_gene: -
v_gene: TRBV21-1
abundance: -
j_gene: TRBJ2-3
CDR3nt: TGTGCCAGCCCGTACCAGCCTAGCGGGAGTTATTTT
CDR3aa: CASPYQPSGSYF

d_gene: TRBD1
v_gene: TRBV15
abundance: -
j_gene: TRBJ2-3
CDR3nt: TGTGCCACCAGCAGAACGCCGGGACAGGGGTCCGATACGCAGTATTTT
CDR3aa: CATSRTPGQGSDTQYF

d_gene: -
v_gene: TRBV28
abundance: -
j_gene: TRBJ1-2
CDR3nt: TGTGCCAGCAGCCAGGGTGACTATGGCTACACCTTC
CDR3aa: CASSQGDYGYTF

d_gene: -
v_gene: TRBV10-3
abundance: -
j_gene: TRBJ1-2
CDR3nt: TGTGCCATCAGTGAGACTAGGGACATCTATGGCTACACCTTC
CDR3aa: CAISETRDIYGYTF

d_gene: -
v_gene: TRBV15
abundance: -
j_gene: TRBJ2-6
CDR3nt: TGTGCCACCAGCAGCTACAGGGCTGGGGCCAACGTCCTGACTTTC
CDR3aa: CATSSYRAGANVLTF

d_gene: -
v_gene: TRBV5-4
abundance: -
j_gene: TRBJ2-7
CDR3nt: TGTGCCAGCCGAGTGGACTTTCGTTCCTACGAGCAGTACTTC
CDR3aa: CASRVDFRSYEQYF

d_gene: TRBD1
v_gene: TRBV5-1
abundance: -
j_gene: TRBJ2-7
CDR3nt: TGCGCCAGCAGCTTTGAGGGGACAGACTACGAGCAGTACTTC
CDR3aa: CASSFEGTDYEQYF

d_gene: -
v_gene: TRBV7-8
abundance: -
j_gene: TRBJ2-5
CDR3nt: TGTGCCAGCAGCTTAGCAGAGGGAGCAGAGACCCAGTACTTC
CDR3aa: CASSLAEGAETQYF

d_gene: -
v_gene: TRBV27
abundance: -
j_gene: TRBJ2-7
CDR3nt: TGTGCCAGCAGTTTATCTGGGCCGATCTACGAGCAGTACTTC
CDR3aa: CASSLSGPIYEQYF

d_gene: -
v_gene: TRBV28
abundance: -
j_gene: TRBJ1-1
CDR3nt: TGTGCCAGCAGCCAGGACAGGAACACTGAAGCTTTCTTT
CDR3aa: CASSQDRNTEAFF

d_gene: TRBD1
v_gene: TRBV5-6
abundance: -
j_gene: TRBJ2-7
CDR3nt: TGTGCCAGCAGCCGCCGGGACAGGGCCTACGAGCAGTACTTC
CDR3aa: CASSRRDRAYEQYF

d_gene: -
v_gene: TRBV4-2
abundance: -
j_gene: TRBJ1-6
CDR3nt: TGTGCCAGCAGCCAATCCATCAGGGGTTATAATTCACCCCTCCACTTT
CDR3aa: CASSQSIRGYNSPLHF

d_gene: -
v_gene: TRBV2
abundance: -
j_gene: TRBJ2-3
CDR3nt: TGTGCCAGCAGGGCTACAGAGATCACAGATACGCAGTATTTT
CDR3aa: CASRATEITDTQYF

d_gene: TRBD1
v_gene: TRBV9
abundance: -
j_gene: TRBJ2-3
CDR3nt: TGTGCCAGCAGCGTAGTAGCGATCAGGGGGGATACGCAGTATTTT
CDR3aa: CASSVVAIRGDTQYF

d_gene: TRBD1
v_gene: TRBV30
abundance: -
j_gene: TRBJ2-7
CDR3nt: TGTGCCTGGAGTGGGGGACAGGGGTTGTCCGAGCAGTACTTC
CDR3aa: CAWSGGQGLSEQYF

d_gene: TRBD1
v_gene: TRBV3-1/TRBV3-2
abundance: -
j_gene: TRBJ1-5
CDR3nt: TGTGCCAGCAGCCACCGACAGGGCGGTCAGCCCCAGCATTTT
CDR3aa: CASSHRQGGQPQHF

d_gene: -
v_gene: TRBV28
abundance: -
j_gene: TRBJ2-7
CDR3nt: TGTGCCAGCAGTTTTCTAGTTAACGAGCAGTACTTC
CDR3aa: CASSFLVNEQYF

d_gene: TRBD2
v_gene: TRBV6-1
abundance: once
j_gene: TRBJ2-3
CDR3nt: TGTGCCAGCAGTGAAGGGCTAGCGGGGGGGCCGTATACGCAGTATTTT
CDR3aa: CASSEGLAGGPYTQYF

d_gene: TRBD2
v_gene: TRBV7-2
abundance: -
j_gene: TRBJ2-7
CDR3nt: TGTGCCAGCAGCTTAGGTAGCGGGGGTCCCTACGAGCAGTACTTC
CDR3aa: CASSLGSGGPYEQYF

d_gene: TRBD1
v_gene: TRBV7-8
abundance: -
j_gene: TRBJ1-4
CDR3nt: TGTGCCAGCAGCTTGGGACAGGGGGCTGCTAATGAAAAACTGTTTTTT
CDR3aa: CASSLGQGAANEKLFF

d_gene: TRBD1
v_gene: TRBV7-3
abundance: -
j_gene: TRBJ1-2
CDR3nt: TGTGCCAGCAGCTTAGAGCAGGGGGTCGGCTACACCTTC
CDR3aa: CASSLEQGVGYTF

d_gene: TRBD1
v_gene: TRBV7-9
abundance: -
j_gene: TRBJ1-3
CDR3nt: TGTGCCAGCAGCTCCGCTGGGGACAGGGATTTT
CDR3aa: CASSSAGDRDF